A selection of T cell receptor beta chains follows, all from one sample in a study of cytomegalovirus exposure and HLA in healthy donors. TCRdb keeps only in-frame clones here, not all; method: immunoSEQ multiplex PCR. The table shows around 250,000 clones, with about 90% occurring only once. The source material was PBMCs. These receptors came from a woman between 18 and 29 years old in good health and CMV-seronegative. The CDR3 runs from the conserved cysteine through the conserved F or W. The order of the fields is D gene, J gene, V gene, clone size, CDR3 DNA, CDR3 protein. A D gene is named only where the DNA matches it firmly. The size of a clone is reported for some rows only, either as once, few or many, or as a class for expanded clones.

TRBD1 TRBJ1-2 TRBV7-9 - TGTGCCAGCAGCTTATGGAGAACAGGGGGCAACTATGGCTACACCTTC CASSLWRTGGNYGYTF
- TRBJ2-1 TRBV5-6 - TGTGCCAGCAGCTTGCGAACGGGAGTATACAATGAGCAGTTCTTC CASSLRTGVYNEQFF
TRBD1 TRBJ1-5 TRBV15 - TGTGCCACCAGCAGAGAGGGGACAGGGGATCAGCCCCAGCATTTT CATSREGTGDQPQHF
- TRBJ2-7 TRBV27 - TGTGCCAGCAGTTTCGGACTTTCCGCCCACGAGCAGTACTTC CASSFGLSAHEQYF
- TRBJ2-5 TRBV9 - TGTGCCAGCAGACCCTCGGGGCAAGAGACCCAGTACTTC CASRPSGQETQYF
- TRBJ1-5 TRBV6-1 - TGTGCCAGCAGTGAAAGGATGGGCTCAACCCAGCAGCCCCAGCATTTT CASSERMGSTQQPQHF
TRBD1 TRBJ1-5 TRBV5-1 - TGCGCCAGCAGCTTGGAACAGGGGGCACAGCCCCAGCATTTT CASSLEQGAQPQHF
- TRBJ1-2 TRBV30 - TGTGCCTGGGAACATACTAACTATGGCTACACCTTC CAWEHTNYGYTF
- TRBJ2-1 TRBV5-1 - TGCGCCAGCAGCTTTGGAGTATCCGACCTCTACAATGAGCAGTTCTTC CASSFGVSDLYNEQFF
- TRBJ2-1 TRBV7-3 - TGTGCCAGCAGCTTACAGATTGAAAATGAGCAGTTCTTC CASSLQIENEQFF
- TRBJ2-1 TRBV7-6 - TGTGCCAGCAGCTTAGCCCTGCGAGGTGAGCAGTTCTTC CASSLALRGEQFF
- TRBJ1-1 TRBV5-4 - TGTGCCAGCAGCGTCGACAAGAACACTGAAGCTTTCTTT CASSVDKNTEAFF
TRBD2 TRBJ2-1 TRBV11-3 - TGTGCCAGCAGCAATAGCGGGGGGTCCTACAATGAGCAGTTCTTC CASSNSGGSYNEQFF
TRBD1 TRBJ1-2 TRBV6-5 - TGTGCCAGCAGGCAACCAGGGGGCTGGGGCTACACCTTC CASRQPGGWGYTF
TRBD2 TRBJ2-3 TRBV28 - TGTGCCAGCAGTTTAGGCGCTAGCGGGGGGGGAGGCGATACGCAGTATTTT CASSLGASGGGGDTQYF
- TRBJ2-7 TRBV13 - TGTGCCAGCACCGGGGATGGAACTTACGAGCAGTACTTC CASTGDGTYEQYF
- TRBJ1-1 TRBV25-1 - TGTGCCAGCAGTGAACAGGGCACTGAAGCTTTCTTT CASSEQGTEAFF
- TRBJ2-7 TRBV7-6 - TGTGCCAGCAGCTTAAACAGGTCCGCCTACGAGCAGTACTTC CASSLNRSAYEQYF
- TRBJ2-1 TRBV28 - TGTGCCAGCAGTTACAGGGTGGGGGAAAACCAGGGCATTACTGAGCAGTTCTTC CASSYRVGENQGITEQFF
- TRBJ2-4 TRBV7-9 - TGTGCCAGCAGGGGCGAGGGGGTAGCCAAAAACATTCAGTACTTC CASRGEGVAKNIQYF
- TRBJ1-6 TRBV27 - TGTGCCAGCAGTTTATCCCCAGGGGCGTATAATTCACCCCTCCACTTT CASSLSPGAYNSPLHF
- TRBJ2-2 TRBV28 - TGTGCCAGCAGTTTATCGGGAAATCCGGTCGGGGAGCTGTTTTTT CASSLSGNPVGELFF
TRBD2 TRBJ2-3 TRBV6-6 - TGTGCCAGCTTCGATAGCGGGGGGGCCGCAGATACGCAGTATTTT CASFDSGGAADTQYF
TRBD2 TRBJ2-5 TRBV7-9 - TGTGCCAGCAGCTCTAGCGGAGGCACCCAAGAGACCCAGTACTTC CASSSSGGTQETQYF
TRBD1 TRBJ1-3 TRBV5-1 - TGCGCCAGCAGCAGCCGGACAGGGATGTCGAACACCATATATTTT CASSSRTGMSNTIYF
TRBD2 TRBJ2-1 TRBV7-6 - TGTGCCAGCAGCTTGGGGACTAGCGGGGGGAGCTCCTACAATGAGCAGTTCTTC CASSLGTSGGSSYNEQFF
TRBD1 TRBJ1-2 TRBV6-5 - TGTGCCAGCAAAGACGACCGGGGACAGGGGGGTCGTAACACCTTC CASKDDRGQGGRNTF
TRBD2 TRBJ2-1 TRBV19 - TGTGCCAGTAGTATAGATACCTGGACTAGCTGGGAGGATGAGCAGTTCTTC CASSIDTWTSWEDEQFF
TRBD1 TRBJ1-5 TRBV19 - TGTGCCAGTAGTATGGGGACAGCGTCCAATCAGCCCCAGCATTTT CASSMGTASNQPQHF
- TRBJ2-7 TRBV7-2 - TGTGCCAGCAGCTTAGCGAGAGGCCCGTTCTACGAGCAGTACTTC CASSLARGPFYEQYF
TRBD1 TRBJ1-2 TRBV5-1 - TGCGCCAGCACCCCGCCGGCAGGGACAGACTACACCTTC CASTPPAGTDYTF
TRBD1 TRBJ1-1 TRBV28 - TGTGCCAGCAGCCGGGACAGACTGAACACTGAAGCTTTCTTT CASSRDRLNTEAFF
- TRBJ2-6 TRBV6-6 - TGTGCCAGCAGCAACAGGGAAAGTGGGGCCAACGTCCTGACTTTC CASSNRESGANVLTF
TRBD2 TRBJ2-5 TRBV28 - TGTGCCTGCTCTAGCGGCCAAGAGACCCAGTACTTC CACSSGQETQYF
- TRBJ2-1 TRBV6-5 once TGTGCCAGCAGTCGAGGCGGAAGTGAGCAGTTCTTC CASSRGGSEQFF
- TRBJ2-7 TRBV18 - TGTGCCAGCTCACTCAGAACGGGGGAGTACGAGCAGTACTTC CASSLRTGEYEQYF
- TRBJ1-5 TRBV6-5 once TGTGCCAGCGGGGGGGAGGGTCCTAATCAGCCCCAGCATTTT CASGGEGPNQPQHF
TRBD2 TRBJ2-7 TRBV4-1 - TGCGCCAGCAGCCAGGGGACTAGCGGGGTCGAGCAGTACTTC CASSQGTSGVEQYF
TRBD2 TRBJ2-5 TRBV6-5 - TGTGCCAGCAGTTACTCGCTACTAGCGGGGTGGACCCAGTACTTC CASSYSLLAGWTQYF
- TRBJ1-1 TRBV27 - TGTGCCAGTGGGGGGGGCACTGAAGCTTTCTTT CASGGGTEAFF
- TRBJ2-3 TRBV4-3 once TGCGCCAGCAGCCAAGAGAGCCCAGGGACGCAGTATTTT CASSQESPGTQYF
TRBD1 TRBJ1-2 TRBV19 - TGTGCCAGTAGCCCGACAGGGGCCGCGGGCTATGGCTACACCTTC CASSPTGAAGYGYTF
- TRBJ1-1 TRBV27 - TGTGCCAGCAGTGTCAATTCAAGGGGGTACACTGAAGCTTTCTTT CASSVNSRGYTEAFF